The rows below give T cell receptor beta chains drawn from one sample of a study of blood T cells in healthy people across ages. MiXCR, applied by TCRdb to the 5' RACE reads, yields one record per CDR3 protein. Of about 680,000 distinct CDR3 sequences listed, about half are singletons. The sequenced sample consisted of blood. The receptors shown here come from a woman aged 55-70 years in good health. CDR3s include the opening cysteine and the closing phenylalanine or tryptophan. A D gene is named only where the DNA matches it firmly. Not every row has a clone size; where given, it reads once, few, many or a size class.

j_gene,d_gene,len,abundance,v_gene,CDR3aa,CDR3nt
TRBJ1-4,-,13,few,TRBV18,CASSPRYGEKLFF,TGTGCCAGCTCACCCAGATATGGTGAAAAACTGTTTTTT
TRBJ1-2,-,15,-,TRBV6-2/TRBV6-3,CASNPSDRFQSGYTF,TGTGCCAGCAACCCATCCGACAGGTTTCAGAGCGGCTACACCTTC
TRBJ1-1,TRBD1,13,few,TRBV7-9,CASSPQGDTEAFF,TGTGCCAGCAGCCCCCAGGGGGACACTGAAGCTTTCTTT
TRBJ1-6,TRBD1,13,-,TRBV12-3/TRBV12-4,CASSLGQGRPLHF,TGTGCCAGCAGTTTAGGACAGGGGCGACCCCTCCACTTT
TRBJ1-1,-,13,few,TRBV11-2,CASSSQQNTEAFF,TGTGCCAGCAGCTCACAGCAGAACACTGAAGCTTTCTTT
TRBJ2-2,TRBD2,16,few,TRBV7-2,CASSSGLAGYTGELFF,TGTGCCAGCAGCTCCGGACTAGCGGGATACACCGGGGAGCTGTTTTTT
TRBJ2-1,TRBD2,19,many,TRBV24-1,CATSDPVPTLAGDYNEQFF,TGTGCCACCAGTGACCCTGTCCCCACTCTAGCGGGAGACTACAATGAGCAGTTCTTC
TRBJ2-4,-,13,-,TRBV20-1,CSATSEGGNIQYF,TGCAGTGCTACCAGTGAGGGGGGCAACATTCAGTACTTC
TRBJ2-7,-,15,-,TRBV7-2,CASSLRTSPDYEQYF,TGTGCCAGCAGCCTACGTACTAGTCCCGACTACGAGCAGTACTTC
TRBJ2-1,TRBD1,15,few,TRBV7-2,CASSQGQGTYNEQFF,TGTGCCAGCAGTCAAGGACAGGGGACCTACAATGAGCAGTTCTTC
TRBJ2-1,TRBD2,22,-,TRBV7-3,CASSLVPGLAGVTFSSYNEQFF,TGTGCCAGCAGCTTAGTCCCGGGACTAGCGGGAGTAACGTTTAGCTCCTACAATGAGCAGTTCTTC
TRBJ1-2,-,14,once,TRBV6-6,CASSYGGSGYGYTF,TGTGCAAGCAGTTATGGGGGCTCAGGCTATGGCTACACCTTC
TRBJ2-1,TRBD2,16,-,TRBV9,CASSVTSGGGHNEQFF,TGTGCCAGCAGCGTCACTAGCGGGGGGGGACACAATGAGCAGTTCTTC
TRBJ2-1,TRBD2,15,many,TRBV7-3,CASSPRLAGYNEQFF,TGTGCCAGCAGTCCTCGACTAGCGGGATACAATGAGCAGTTCTTC
TRBJ2-1,-,13,once,TRBV20-1,CSARETRNNEQFF,TGCAGTGCTAGAGAAACACGGAACAATGAGCAGTTCTTC
TRBJ2-1,-,15,few,TRBV7-2,CASSLGGIPYNEQFF,TGTGCCAGCAGCTTAGGGGGAATTCCCTACAATGAGCAGTTCTTC
TRBJ2-1,-,13,-,TRBV24-1,CATSDNNYNEQFF,TGTGCCACCAGTGACAACAACTACAATGAGCAGTTCTTC
TRBJ2-7,TRBD1,16,-,TRBV7-2,CASSLAGQSSYYEQYF,TGTGCCAGCAGCTTAGCGGGACAGTCCTCTTACTACGAGCAGTACTTC
TRBJ2-7,-,15,few,TRBV6-2/TRBV6-3,CASSYFRGFGDEQYF,TGTGCCAGCAGTTACTTTAGGGGATTCGGTGACGAGCAGTACTTC
TRBJ1-6,-,13,few,TRBV4-2,CASSQARVSPLHF,TGTGCCAGCAGCCAGGCCAGGGTTTCACCCCTCCACTTT
TRBJ2-5,-,9,few,TRBV12-3/TRBV12-4,CARDRRVYF,TGTGCCAGAGACAGAAGGGTGTACTTC
TRBJ2-5,-,12,-,TRBV29-1,CSVETNRNEQYF,TGCAGCGTCGAGACTAATCGGAATGAGCAGTACTTC
TRBJ2-7,-,16,-,TRBV27,CASSPGGGLHLYEQYF,TGTGCCAGCAGTCCGGGGGGCGGCCTCCACCTTTACGAGCAGTACTTC
TRBJ1-3,-,14,-,TRBV5-1,CASSLGGTGNTIYF,TGCGCCAGCAGCTTGGGAGGGACCGGAAACACCATATATTTT
TRBJ2-1,-,14,-,TRBV7-2,CASRTPGPYNEQFF,TGTGCCAGCAGGACACCCGGCCCCTACAATGAGCAGTTCTTC
TRBJ1-2,-,11,-,TRBV29-1,CSVEQGRGYTF,TGCAGCGTTGAACAGGGCCGTGGCTACACCTTC
TRBJ2-7,TRBD1,12,many,TRBV6-2/TRBV6-3,CASWDRDYEQYF,TGTGCCAGCTGGGACAGAGACTACGAGCAGTACTTC
TRBJ2-5,-,14,-,TRBV20-1,CSARDLVGGHEQYF,TGCAGTGCTAGAGATCTTGTTGGGGGGCATGAGCAGTACTTC
TRBJ2-3,-,13,-,TRBV10-3,CAIMTGSTDTQYF,TGTGCCATTATGACTGGAAGCACAGATACGCAGTATTTT
TRBJ2-7,TRBD2,18,few,TRBV27,CASSPLGLAGGSSYEQYF,TGTGCCAGCAGTCCGCTGGGACTAGCGGGAGGGAGCTCCTACGAGCAGTACTTC
TRBJ2-3,-,15,-,TRBV5-1,CASSLVGPSTDTQYF,TGCGCCAGCAGCTTGGTGGGGCCCAGCACAGATACGCAGTATTTT
TRBJ2-7,TRBD2,15,-,TRBV10-3,CAVREGPSSSYEQYF,TGTGCCGTCAGGGAGGGACCGTCGAGCTCCTACGAGCAGTACTTC
TRBJ2-5,TRBD2,15,many,TRBV7-9,CASSKGLAGQETQYF,TGTGCCAGCAGCAAGGGACTAGCGGGCCAAGAGACCCAGTACTTC
TRBJ1-5,-,16,-,TRBV25-1,CASRPACSVSNQPQHF,TGTGCCAGCCGACCCGCGTGTTCTGTAAGCAATCAGCCCCAGCATTTT
TRBJ2-7,TRBD1,13,once,TRBV2,CASSARDRGEQYF,TGTGCCAGCAGTGCCCGGGACAGGGGCGAGCAGTACTTC
TRBJ2-1,-,15,-,TRBV6-1,CASSVGVHQFNEQFF,TGTGCCAGCAGTGTTGGGGTCCATCAGTTCAATGAGCAGTTCTTC
TRBJ1-2,-,14,-,TRBV3-1,CASSRTGTNYGYTF,TGTGCCAGCAGCCGAACCGGGACTAACTATGGCTACACCTTC
TRBJ1-6,TRBD1,14,few,TRBV20-1,CSARSDRARSPLHF,TGCAGTGCTAGATCGGACAGGGCCCGGTCACCCCTCCACTTT
TRBJ2-6,-,14,-,TRBV5-1,CASSSITGANVLTF,TGCGCCAGCAGCTCAATAACTGGGGCCAACGTCCTGACTTTC
TRBJ2-7,-,15,-,TRBV4-2,CASSQSQYTTYEQYF,TGTGCCAGCAGCCAAAGTCAGTACACAACCTACGAGCAGTACTTC
TRBJ2-1,TRBD2,17,few,TRBV10-3,CAISEPTSGRAGDEQFF,TGTGCCATCAGTGAGCCGACTAGCGGGAGGGCCGGGGATGAGCAGTTCTTC
TRBJ2-2,-,13,-,TRBV5-6,CASSWESTGELFF,TGTGCCAGCAGCTGGGAGTCCACCGGGGAGCTGTTTTTT